The rows below give T cell receptor beta chains drawn from one sample of a study of beta chain features in type 1 diabetes. Assay used: immunoSEQ multiplex PCR; TCRdb lists only in-frame clones, some missing. This sample has about 110,000 clones; approximately 37% occur once, and the top ten carry 0.065%. Sequencing input: stem cell memory CD4+ T cells from blood. The receptors were gathered from a woman younger than 35 in good health. CDR3s include the opening cysteine and the closing phenylalanine or tryptophan. The D gene is left open where the match is weak. Part of the rows lack a size; the others show once, few, many or a class for expanded clones.

few | TRBJ2-5 | - | TRBV28 | TGTGCCAGCAGGAGATGGGCCCTCCGAGAGACCCAGTACTTC | CASRRWALRETQYF
- | TRBJ2-7 | - | TRBV21-1 | TGTGCCAGCAGCAAAGACAGGGGGCCAGCACCTACCTACGAGCAGTACTTC | CASSKDRGPAPTYEQYF
- | TRBJ2-7 | TRBD2 | TRBV5-4 | TGTGCCAGCAGCTTGGAACTAGCGGGAGACTACGAGCAGTACTTC | CASSLELAGDYEQYF
- | TRBJ1-1 | - | TRBV2 | TGTGCCAGCAGTGGGCGGGCCCGGAACACTGAAGCTTTCTTT | CASSGRARNTEAFF
- | TRBJ2-7 | - | TRBV19 | TGTGCCAGTAGTATGGAACAGGGCCAAGCCTACGAGCAGTACTTC | CASSMEQGQAYEQYF
- | TRBJ1-2 | - | TRBV5-6 | TGTGCCAGCAACTTGGGGGGGCTGAACTATGGCTACACCTTC | CASNLGGLNYGYTF
- | TRBJ1-2 | - | TRBV25-1 | TGTGCCAGCAGCGCGACGGGTATTTTCTATGGCTACACCTTC | CASSATGIFYGYTF
- | TRBJ2-6 | TRBD2 | TRBV28 | TGTGCCAGCAGTCCTGGGGGGGTTGCTGGGGCCAACGTCCTGACTTTC | CASSPGGVAGANVLTF
- | TRBJ2-2 | - | TRBV7-2 | TGTGCCAGCAGCTTAGGGGTCCCCGGGAGCGCGAACACCGGGGAGCTGTTTTTT | CASSLGVPGSANTGELFF
- | TRBJ2-1 | TRBD1 | TRBV11-2 | TGTGCCAGCATCAGACGGGGACAGGGATACAATGAGCAGTTCTTC | CASIRRGQGYNEQFF
- | TRBJ1-2 | - | TRBV7-8 | TGTGCCAGCAGCTTGTTATACAGGCCGAACTTAAACTATGGCTACACCTTC | CASSLLYRPNLNYGYTF
few | TRBJ1-2 | TRBD1 | TRBV5-1 | TGCGCCAGCAGCGTGGGACAGGTGGCAAATCCTCCTGGCTACACCTTC | CASSVGQVANPPGYTF
- | TRBJ2-2 | TRBD2 | TRBV7-9 | TGTGCCAGCAGCTTAGCGCGACTAGCGTTAGACACCGGGGAGCTGTTTTTT | CASSLARLALDTGELFF
few | TRBJ2-4 | TRBD1 | TRBV6-5 | TGTGCCAGCAGCCGACAGGGGATATGGTACTTC | CASSRQGIWYF
few | TRBJ1-2 | TRBD1 | TRBV18 | TGTGCCAGCTCATCTAGCCGGGACAGGGGAGGCTACACCTTC | CASSSSRDRGGYTF
few | TRBJ1-5 | - | TRBV6-1 | TGTGCCAGCAGTGAACTACCGAGGCGCAATCAGCCCCAGCATTTT | CASSELPRRNQPQHF
once | TRBJ2-1 | TRBD2 | TRBV4-1 | TGCGCCAGCAGCCCAGGACTAGCGGGGGGCTCCTACAATGAGCAGTTCTTC | CASSPGLAGGSYNEQFF
few | TRBJ1-4 | - | TRBV18 | TGTGCCAGCTCACCTTGGCAGGGCGTTGGAACTAATGAAAAACTGTTTTTT | CASSPWQGVGTNEKLFF
few | TRBJ2-7 | - | TRBV9 | TGTGCCAGCAGCGTAGACTGGTCTTACGAGCAGTACTTC | CASSVDWSYEQYF
- | TRBJ2-3 | TRBD1 | TRBV6-1 | TGTGCCAGCAGGACAGGGGCGAACACAGATACGCAGTATTTT | CASRTGANTDTQYF
once | TRBJ1-2 | - | TRBV5-4 | TGTGCCAGCAGCTGGCGGGGGACGGACATCTCCCCTTATGGCTACACCTTC | CASSWRGTDISPYGYTF
- | TRBJ1-5 | TRBD1 | TRBV28 | TGTGCCAGCAGTAGGACAGGGAATCAGCCCCAGCATTTT | CASSRTGNQPQHF
- | TRBJ2-7 | - | TRBV28 | TGTGCCAGCAGTACCGGGACACCAGCCGACGAGCAGTACTTC | CASSTGTPADEQYF
- | TRBJ2-7 | - | TRBV6-6 | TGTGCCAGCATCCGGGGGCAGGGAGGGGAATACGAGCAGTACTTC | CASIRGQGGEYEQYF
- | TRBJ1-5 | TRBD1 | TRBV7-9 | TGTGCCAGCAGCGGACAGGGGGCCCAGCCCCAGCATTTT | CASSGQGAQPQHF
few | TRBJ2-7 | TRBD2 | TRBV28 | TGTGCCAGCAGTGTGACTAGCGGGAGCAACGAGCAGTACTTC | CASSVTSGSNEQYF
few | TRBJ1-1 | - | TRBV4-2 | TGTGCCAGCAGCGGTCGACATCTAAACACTGAAGCTTTCTTT | CASSGRHLNTEAFF
- | TRBJ1-1 | - | TRBV5-1 | TGCGCCAGCAGCGGAGACTCAGTCGAAGCTTTCTTT | CASSGDSVEAFF
many | TRBJ1-5 | - | TRBV19 | TGTGCCAGTAGTATGGAGAGGGCCGCTCAGCCCCAGCATTTT | CASSMERAAQPQHF
- | TRBJ2-2 | TRBD1 | TRBV29-1 | TGCAGCGCTCGGATCAGACAGGGCCTCACCGGGGAGCTGTTTTTT | CSARIRQGLTGELFF
- | TRBJ2-3 | TRBD2 | TRBV7-9 | TGTGCCAGCAGCCCAGGGACTAGCGGGAGGCATAGCACAGATACGCAGTATTTT | CASSPGTSGRHSTDTQYF
few | TRBJ2-7 | TRBD2 | TRBV14 | TGTGCCAGCAGCCCACGACTAGCGGGCTACGAGCAGTACTTC | CASSPRLAGYEQYF
few | TRBJ1-3 | - | TRBV19 | TGTGCCAGTAGTCCCCGCACGAGGACAGACTCTGGAAACACCATATATTTT | CASSPRTRTDSGNTIYF
- | TRBJ2-3 | TRBD2 | TRBV7-9 | TGTGCCAGCAGCGCCCGACTAGCGGGAGGCCGGGGCACAGATACGCAGTATTTT | CASSARLAGGRGTDTQYF
few | TRBJ2-4 | - | TRBV11-2 | TGTGCCAGCAGCTTAGATCCGGGAAGGGTAAACATTCAGTACTTC | CASSLDPGRVNIQYF
- | TRBJ2-1 | TRBD2 | TRBV14 | TGTGCCAGCAGCCTCTCCCTGGGTAGCGGGAGGGCCGTCGAGCAGTTCTTC | CASSLSLGSGRAVEQFF
once | TRBJ2-7 | - | TRBV5-5 | TGTGCCAGCAGCTTGGCCAACTCCCACGAGCAGTACTTC | CASSLANSHEQYF
- | TRBJ2-5 | - | TRBV2 | TGTGCCAGCAGCTCCAGGGTAGCAACGGAGACCCAGTACTTC | CASSSRVATETQYF
- | TRBJ1-1 | TRBD1 | TRBV28 | TGTGCCAGCAGTTCCCAGGGGGTAGGGGCTTTCTTT | CASSSQGVGAFF
- | TRBJ2-2 | - | TRBV28 | TGTGCCAGCAGTCTCCTTGGTGCAGGGGGGACGAACACCGGGGAGCTGTTTTTT | CASSLLGAGGTNTGELFF
- | TRBJ2-1 | TRBD2 | TRBV4-2 | TGTGCCAGCAGCCAGGTAGCGGGAGTGAGAGTCCATGAGCAGTTCTTC | CASSQVAGVRVHEQFF
- | TRBJ1-1 | - | TRBV5-1 | TGCGCCAGCAGCCCCGAGACACCGAGAGCTTTCTTT | CASSPETPRAFF
- | TRBJ2-1 | - | TRBV10-3 | TGTGCCATCAGCGCAGGTGGTGAGCAGTTCTTC | CAISAGGEQFF
few | TRBJ1-2 | - | TRBV9 | TGTGCCAGCAGCGTAGAAGGACACCATAACTATGGCTACACCTTC | CASSVEGHHNYGYTF
- | TRBJ2-1 | TRBD2 | TRBV28 | TGTGCCAGCAGTTCGGGGACTAGCGGGAGCCGTGAGCAGTTCTTC | CASSSGTSGSREQFF
few | TRBJ1-2 | - | TRBV29-1 | TGCAGCGCACACCGGGACTGGGGCTATGGCTACACCTTC | CSAHRDWGYGYTF
- | TRBJ2-2 | - | TRBV28 | TGTGCCAGCGGACAGCGCACCGGGGAGCTGTTTTTT | CASGQRTGELFF
few | TRBJ1-5 | - | TRBV7-9 | TGTGCCAGCAGCTTAGCGCGTGAAAATCAGCCCCAGCATTTT | CASSLARENQPQHF